These 9 T cell receptor beta chains share one sample of origin, sequenced in a study of blood T cell repertoires in COVID-19 (dated by TCRdb to 2020 to 2021). Receptor libraries were prepared by the immunoSEQ multiplex PCR assay. The table was pulled from immuneACCESS by TCRdb, which kept in-frame rearrangements only. Such tables lose some clones; where checked, under half of the loss comes from unresolved V genes, and the rest has no known cause. The sample contains fewer than 250,000 clones, around nine tenths of them found a single time. The ten biggest clones cover over 0.75% of the sample. The specimen was peripheral blood. Every receptor here comes from a man between 60 and 70 years old with COVID-19, enrolled during active disease.

The gene calls are TRBV27 and TRBJ2-1; D may be TRBD1 (7 bases). The germline V gene encodes CDR1 MNHEY and CDR2 SMNVEV (reference sequence). The CDR3 runs 17 residues. Between the trimmed V and J ends, which lost 4 bases and 0 bases, there was a span of 16 bases. The CDR3 nucleotides are TGTGCCAGCAGTTCAAGGGGGCATAGCGGCTCCTACAATGAGCAGTTCTTC. Protein sequence: CASSSRGHSGSYNEQFF.

This clone was detected once. The chain has TRBV9 and TRBJ2-2, with 9 bases matching TRBD2. The ends lost 0 bases at V and 2 bases at J; junction bases unmatched: 2. The CDR3 has 16 amino acids. In germline, CDR1 is SGDLS, CDR2 YYNGEE. The CDR3 nucleotides read TGTGCCAGCAGCGTAGGTAGCGGGGGAAACACCGGGGAGCTGTTTTTT. Translation: CASSVGSGGNTGELFF. Combining the CDR3 with reference TRBV9 and TRBJ2-2 gives the whole variable domain DSGVTQTPKHLITATGQRVTLRCSPRSGDLSVYWYQQSLDQGLQFLIQYYNGEERAKGNILERFSAQQFPDLHSELNLSSLELGDSALYFCASSVGSGGNTGELFFGEGSRLTVL.

The chain joins TRBV6-5 to TRBJ2-3, with TRBD2 identical over 7 bases. The CDR3 sequence is 14 residues long. The J segment lost 0 bases and the V segment lost 8 bases, leaving 5 bases of the junction unmatched. The germline gives CDR1 MNHEY, CDR2 SVGAGI. The CDR3 protein is CASGASGSTDTQYF. CDR3 coding DNA: TGTGCCAGCGGGGCTAGCGGAAGCACAGATACGCAGTATTTT.

The chain links TRBV7-9 to TRBJ1-2; D is unclear. The CDR3 is made up of 14 amino acids. Germline-derived CDR1 and CDR2 are SEHNR and FQNEAQ (reference sequence). Trimming stripped 1 base from V and 0 bases from J, with 6 bases between. CDR3 region: CASSLDRANYGYTF. The CDR3 nucleotides read TGTGCCAGCAGCTTAGATCGAGCTAACTATGGCTACACCTTC.

The chain carries TRBV5-4 and TRBJ2-7, with TRBD2 identical over 9 bases. Losses at the gene ends were 3 bases for V and 1 base for J; bases not matched to a gene: 5. This CDR3 has 15 amino acids. Per the germline V gene, CDR1 is SGHNT and CDR2 is YYREEE (reference sequence). The CDR3 nucleotides are TGTGCCAGCAGCTCGGGGACTAGCATTTCCTACGAGCAGTACTTC. It codes for CASSSGTSISYEQYF.

On this clone itself: One junction end disagrees with the germline gene, perhaps due to a read error. The V call is TRBV5-1, the J call TRBJ1-1; D is unclear. From germline, CDR1 is SGHRS and CDR2 YFSETQ. The CDR3 extends over 13 amino acids. The CDR3 sequence is CASSLSRNAEAFF. The CDR3 DNA sequence: TGCGCCAGCAGCTTGTCCAGGAACGCTGAAGCTTTCTTT. Supplemented by reference TRBV5-1 and TRBJ1-1, the full variable domain reads KAGVTQTPRYLIKTRGQQVTLSCSPISGHRSVSWYQQTPGQGLQFLFEYFSETQRNKGNFPGRFSGRQFSNSRSEMNVSTLELGDSALYLCASSLSRNAEAFFGQGTRLTVV.

V is TRBV3-1 (or the pseudogene TRBV3-2) and J is TRBJ2-3; D might be TRBD1 (6 bases). The CDR3 consists of 13 residues. Germline V lookup: CDR1 LGHDT, CDR2 YNNKEL (reference sequence). V was clipped by 3 bases and J by 7 bases, with 11 bases between them. The CDR3 nucleotides read TGTGCCAGCAGCCAGGTCGGACAGTATACGCAGTATTTT. It translates to CASSQVGQYTQYF.

The chain combines TRBV7-9 with TRBJ2-7; D is undetermined. This CDR3 is built from 14 residues. Germline V gene lookup returns CDR1 SEHNR and CDR2 FQNEAQ (reference sequence). V was trimmed by 7 bases and J by 4 bases, leaving 17 bases between them. Here the CDR3 reads CASNPGGEEYEQYF. Written as DNA, the CDR3 is TGTGCCAGCAACCCCGGCGGAGAGGAATACGAGCAGTACTTC.

This sequence joins TRBV11-2 and TRBJ1-1; no definite D call. V lost 2 bases, J lost 2 bases, and 6 bases lay in between. The CDR3 has 13 residues. The germline V gene has CDR1 SGHAT and CDR2 FQNNGV. The CDR3 reads CASSLTTNTEAFF. For the CDR3, the DNA is TGTGCCAGCAGCTTAACAACAAACACTGAAGCTTTCTTT.